Below, 8 T cell receptor beta chains from the same sample are listed, as sequenced in a study of neurological immune-mediated disorders. Sample time point: longitudinal time-point 2. A single record per CDR3 protein comes from TCRdb applying MiXCR to the 5' RACE reads. In the table there are about 80,000 distinct CDR3 sequences, approximately 5.8% of which are singletons. What was sequenced was PBMCs. Receptor source: a woman aged 60-75 years with multiple sclerosis.

V usage is TRBV7-9 and J usage is TRBJ1-5; weak D call: TRBD1 (6 bases). The CDR3 loop spans 14 amino acids. V dropped 6 bases and J dropped 2 bases, with 11 bases sitting between them. Germline CDR1 SEHNR, CDR2 FQNEAQ (reference sequence). The CDR3 coding sequence is TGTGCCAGCAGTCCAGGGGCAGGCAATCAGCCCCAGCATTTT. Translated, it gives CASSPGAGNQPQHF.

This clonotype was seen at least ten times. The chain combines TRBV5-1 with TRBJ1-1, with D unresolved. The CDR3 has 14 residues. In germline, CDR1 is SGHRS, CDR2 YFSETQ. Trimming left V 1 base short and J 6 bases short, with 13 bases between. The CDR3 DNA sequence: TGCGCCAGCAGCTTGCGGGCCTCAAGCGCTGAAGCTTTCTTT. Its protein product is CASSLRASSAEAFF.

The J gene is TRBJ2-2, the V gene TRBV18; 8 bases fit TRBD1. Germline-derived CDR1 and CDR2 are KGHSH and LQKENI. With 8 bases clipped from V and 2 bases from J, the junction kept 16 bases outside the gene matches. This CDR3 is built from 18 residues. The CDR3 region is CASTGGIGTGGNTGELFF. CDR3 in DNA: TGTGCCAGCACCGGGGGAATAGGGACAGGCGGAAACACCGGGGAGCTGTTTTTT.

Comments on this clonotype: One base away lies a much larger clone, so this may be a sequencing read error. The V gene is TRBV24-1, the J gene TRBJ2-1, with D maybe TRBD1 (6 bases). The V gene lost 5 bases and the J gene lost 0 bases, with 19 bases spanning the gap. In germline, CDR1 is KGHDR, CDR2 SFDVKD. The CDR3 loop spans 18 amino acids. Here the CDR3 DNA reads TGTGCCACCAGTGGGGACATGCGCTCCATGAGCTCCTACAATGAGCAGTTCTTC. Translation: CATSGDMRSMSSYNEQFF.

This clonotype was found many times. The rearrangement joins TRBV5-1 to TRBJ2-5; D may correspond to TRBD1 or TRBD2 (5 bases each). Germline loops: CDR1 SGHRS, CDR2 YFSETQ. This CDR3 region has 15 residues. V lost 2 bases and J 5 bases, leaving 16 bases between the germline ends. The CDR3 region has the DNA TGCGCCAGCAGCTTATCGCAAGGGGACGGGGAGACCCAGTACTTC. Amino acid sequence: CASSLSQGDGETQYF.

This clonotype was detected many times. The chain recombines TRBV6-6 with TRBJ1-1; D is unresolved. The CDR3 sequence is 12 residues long. Germline-derived CDR1 and CDR2 are MNHNY and SVGAGI (reference sequence). Between the trimmed V and J ends, which lost 6 bases and 2 bases, there was a span of 7 bases. The CDR3 spells CASSFTNTEAFF. The CDR3 nucleotides read TGTGCCAGCAGCTTCACTAACACTGAAGCTTTCTTT.

At least ten counts were recorded for this clonotype. The chain carries TRBV10-3 and TRBJ2-7; D not certain. The CDR3 contains 11 residues. V gave up 8 bases and J gave up 0 bases, with 5 bases separating them. Germline lookup yields CDR1 ENHRY and CDR2 SYGVKD. CDR3 sequence reads: CAIANSYEQYF. The CDR3 coding sequence is TGTGCCATCGCCAACTCCTACGAGCAGTACTTC.

This sequence joins TRBV2 and TRBJ2-7, with D hard to call. The CDR3 extends over 14 amino acids. V lost 2 bases and J 1 base, leaving 9 bases between the germline ends. Looked up from germline, CDR1 is SNHLY and CDR2 is FYNNEI. For the CDR3, the DNA is TGTGCCAGCAGTGAAATGGTGGGGTCCTACGAGCAGTACTTC. Its translation is CASSEMVGSYEQYF.